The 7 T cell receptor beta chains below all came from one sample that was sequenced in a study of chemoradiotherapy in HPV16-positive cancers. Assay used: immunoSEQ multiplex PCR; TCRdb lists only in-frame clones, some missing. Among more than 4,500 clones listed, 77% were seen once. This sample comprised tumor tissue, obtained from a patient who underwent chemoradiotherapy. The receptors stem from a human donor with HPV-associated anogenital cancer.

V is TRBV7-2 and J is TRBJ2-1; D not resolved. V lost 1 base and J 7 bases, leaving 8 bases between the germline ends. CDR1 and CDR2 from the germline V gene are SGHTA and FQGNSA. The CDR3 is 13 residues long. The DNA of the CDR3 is TGTGCCAGCAGCTTAGTTAGCTGGAATGAGCAGTTCTTC. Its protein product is CASSLVSWNEQFF.

The CDR3 protein is CASSSGQFSEKLFF. CDR3 in DNA: TGTGCCAGCAGTTCGGGACAGTTCAGTGAAAAACTGTTTTTT. V and J are TRBV28 and TRBJ1-4; TRBD1 matches 7 bases. The V segment lost 4 bases and the J segment 7 bases; nucleotides outside the gene matches: 6. The germline gives CDR1 MDHEN, CDR2 SYDVKM. The CDR3 is made up of 14 amino acids.

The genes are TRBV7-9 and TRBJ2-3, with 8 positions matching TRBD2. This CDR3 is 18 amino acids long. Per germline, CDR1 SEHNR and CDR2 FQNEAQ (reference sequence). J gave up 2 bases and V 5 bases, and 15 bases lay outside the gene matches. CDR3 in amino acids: CASSPKGGRGGITDTQYF. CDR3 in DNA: TGTGCCAGCAGCCCCAAAGGGGGGCGCGGGGGGATCACAGATACGCAGTATTTT.

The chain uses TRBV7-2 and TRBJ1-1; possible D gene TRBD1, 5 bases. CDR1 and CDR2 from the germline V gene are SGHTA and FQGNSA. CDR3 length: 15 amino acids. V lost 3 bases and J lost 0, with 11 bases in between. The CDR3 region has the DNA TGTGCCAGCAGCTTTTCGGGACGGGTGAACACTGAAGCTTTCTTT. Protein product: CASSFSGRVNTEAFF. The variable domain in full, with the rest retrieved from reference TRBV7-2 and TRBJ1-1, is GAGVSQSPSNKVTEKGKDVELRCDPISGHTALYWYRQSLGQGLEFLIYFQGNSAPDKSGLPSDRFSAERTGGSVSTLTIQRTQQEDSAVYLCASSFSGRVNTEAFFGQGTRLTVV.

The CDR3 DNA reads TGCGCCAGCAGCTTGGCTACGGAACAGGGGACCCGCTATGGCTACACCTTC. Its protein product is CASSLATEQGTRYGYTF. The chain joins TRBV5-1 to TRBJ1-2; 7 positions match TRBD1. The germline V gene encodes CDR1 SGHRS and CDR2 YFSETQ. With 0 bases clipped from V and 4 bases from J, the junction kept 12 bases outside the gene matches. This CDR3 contains 17 residues.

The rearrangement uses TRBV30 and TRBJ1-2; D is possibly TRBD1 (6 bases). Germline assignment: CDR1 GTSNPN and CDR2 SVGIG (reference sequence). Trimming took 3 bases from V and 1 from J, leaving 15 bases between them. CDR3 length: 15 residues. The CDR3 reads CAWRGRGGLNYGYTF. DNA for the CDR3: TGTGCCTGGAGAGGCAGGGGAGGGCTTAACTATGGCTACACCTTC.

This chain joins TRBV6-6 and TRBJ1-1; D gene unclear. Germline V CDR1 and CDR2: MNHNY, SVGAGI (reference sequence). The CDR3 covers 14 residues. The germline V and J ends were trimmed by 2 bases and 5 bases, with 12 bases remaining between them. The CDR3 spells CASSYMEVGTEAFF. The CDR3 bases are TGTGCCAGCAGTTACATGGAGGTAGGGACTGAAGCTTTCTTT.